Shown below are 15 T cell receptor beta chains from a single sample sequenced in a study of T cell clonality in common variable immunodeficiency. Study-level points and caveats: Fewer deletions and N-nucleotide insertions were reportedly seen in common variable immunodeficiency TCR beta sequences.

Which antigens these TCRs recognize remains unknown. The assay was immunoSEQ multiplex PCR, and TCRdb's table has in-frame clones only and misses some. This sample carries tens of thousands of clones, none of them present only once. Sequenced input: peripheral blood mononuclear cells. All receptors come from a human donor with common variable immunodeficiency.

This clone has ten or more counts. The sequenced fragment ends 3 residues before the CDR3 boundary, so the rest is inferred from the germline J gene. The chain is built from TRBV7-7 and TRBJ2-5; D tentatively reads TRBD1 or TRBD2 (7 bases each). V lost 5 bases and J lost 5, with 15 bases in between. This CDR3 spans 14 amino acids. CDR1 is SSHAT, CDR2 FNYEAQ, per germline (reference sequence). The DNA read from the CDR3 is TGTGCCAGCAGCCTGGGGAGGGGGCAGGAGACC. It is translated as CASSLGRGQET. The whole CDR3 sequence is CASSLGRGQETQYF.

Sample share makes this clone medium-sized. The CDR3 is cut off 3 residues early in the read; its end comes from the germline J gene. The chain employs TRBV5-6 and TRBJ1-1; no definite D call. The CDR3 extends over 11 amino acids. Germline values: CDR1 SGHDT, CDR2 YYEEEE. CDR3 residues: CASSLGREAFF. The CDR3 DNA, read in part, is TGTGCCAGCAGCTTGGGAAGGGAA.

This clone was counted many times. Germline is not matched at one junction end, which may reflect a read error. The read ends 3 residues shy of where the CDR3 ends; the end is completed using the germline J gene. This chain links TRBV4-2 with TRBJ2-3, with a possible D match to TRBD1 (5 bases). In germline, CDR1 is LGHNA, CDR2 YNFKEQ. The length of the CDR3 is 15 residues. CDR3 protein: CASSQEAGWVDTQYF. The sequenced part of the CDR3 DNA is TGCGCCAGCAGCCAAGAGGCAGGGTGGGTAGATACG.

There are many counts of this clone. Read sequence stops 3 residues before the CDR3 end, and the germline J gene provides the missing end. The genes are TRBV5-1 and TRBJ2-3, with TRBD2 matching over 7 bases. J was trimmed by 6 bases and V by 5 bases; bases with no gene match: 9. From germline, CDR1 is SGHRS and CDR2 YFSETQ. The CDR3 length is 14 residues. CDR3 region: CASSRASTSDTQYF. The covered CDR3 bases are TGCGCCAGCAGTAGGGCCTCGACTAGCGATACG.

Of note for this clone: The read stops 3 residues short of the end of the CDR3; the missing end is completed from the germline J gene. This sequence joins TRBV2 and TRBJ1-2; D is ambiguous. CDR3 size: 14 residues. Germline loops: CDR1 SNHLY, CDR2 FYNNEI. Trimming stripped 8 bases from V and 4 bases from J, with 17 bases between. CDR3 sequence: CASSESLDFYGYTF. Incomplete CDR3 DNA: TGTGCCAGCTCAGAATCCTTAGACTTCTATGGC.

This clone is labeled medium-sized. Read coverage stops 3 residues before the CDR3 terminus; the germline J gene supplies the remainder. The chain joins TRBV29-1 to TRBJ2-2; a possible D gene is TRBD2 (5 bases). Germline CDR1 reads SQVTM; CDR2 reads ANQGSEA. The CDR3 consists of 13 residues. The V gene lost 5 bases and the J gene lost 2 bases, with 9 bases spanning the gap. The CDR3 loop reads CSVNRGNTGELFF. CDR3 DNA, as far as it was read: TGCAGCGTTAATCGGGGAAACACCGGGGAG.

With respect to this clone: The read gets to within 3 residues of the CDR3 end, and the germline J gene fills in the rest. V is TRBV5-4 and J is TRBJ2-7, with D unresolved. The length of the CDR3 is 15 residues. Looked up from germline, CDR1 is SGHNT and CDR2 is YYREEE (reference sequence). V was shortened by 0 bases and J by 6 bases, with 16 bases between the two germline ends. CDR3 bases read: TGTGCCAGCAGCTTGGGTCGAGAGCCTATTATCGAG. Translation gives CASSLGREPIIE. The entire CDR3 protein is CASSLGREPIIEQYF.

This clone is deemed medium-sized. The read ends 3 residues before the CDR3 terminus; that terminus is restored from the germline J gene. V usage is TRBV20-1 and J usage is TRBJ1-2; maybe TRBD1 (5 bases). Germline assignment: CDR1 DFQATT and CDR2 SNEGSKA (reference sequence). This CDR3 is 15 amino acids long. The ends were cut back, 0 bases at V and 4 bases at J, with 15 bases in the middle. The CDR3 DNA, read in part, is TGCAGTGCTAGAGATCAGGTTCGGGGGGTCTATGGC. Translation gives CSARDQVRGVYG. The entire CDR3 reads CSARDQVRGVYGYTF.

A note on this clone: The DNA ends 3 residues before the CDR3 does, and the rest of the CDR3 is filled in from the germline J gene. The chain uses TRBV7-9 and TRBJ2-5; TRBD2 matches 8 bases. V lost 5 bases and J lost 5; bases outside the gene matches: 4. This CDR3 region has 13 residues. Germline V CDR1 and CDR2: SEHNR, FQNEAQ (reference sequence). The CDR3 DNA, read in part, is TGTGCCAGCAGCCGGACGGGGGGGGAGACC. Amino acid sequence: CASSRTGGET. The entire CDR3 protein is CASSRTGGETQYF.

This clone has ten or more counts. The DNA ends 3 residues before the CDR3 does, and the rest of the CDR3 is filled in from the germline J gene. The chain recombines TRBV3-1 (or the pseudogene TRBV3-2) with TRBJ2-1; 7 bases are shared with TRBD2. Losses at the gene ends were 2 bases for V and 4 bases for J; bases not matched to a gene: 8. The CDR3 is 16 amino acids. Looked up from germline, CDR1 is LGHDT and CDR2 is YNNKEL (reference sequence). CDR3 residues: CASSQPARGVYNEQFF. The DNA read from the CDR3 is TGTGCCAGCAGCCAACCTGCCCGGGGGGTGTACAATGAG.

This clone was recorded many times. The sequenced fragment ends 3 residues before the CDR3 boundary, so the rest is inferred from the germline J gene. The genes are TRBV7-6 and TRBJ1-1; D call uncertain. V was trimmed by 3 bases and J by 1 base, leaving 6 bases between them. The CDR3 length is 13 residues. Per the germline V gene, CDR1 is SGHVS and CDR2 is FNYEAQ. The chain's CDR3 is CASSFSGNTEAFF. The DNA read from the CDR3 is TGTGCCAGCAGCTTCTCAGGGAACACTGAA.

This clone was detected ten times or more. The observed sequence ends 3 residues before the CDR3 terminus, with the missing tail filled in from the germline J gene. V and J are TRBV5-4 and TRBJ2-5; maybe TRBD2 (5 bases). CDR3 size: 15 residues. Germline V gene data show CDR1 as SGHNT and CDR2 as YYREEE (reference sequence). V lost 3 bases and J 1 base, leaving 13 bases between the germline ends. The CDR3 DNA, read in part, is TGTGCCAGCAGCTCTGGCGGACTGCCCCAAGAGACC. This gives the protein CASSSGGLPQET. The entire CDR3 is CASSSGGLPQETQYF.

This clone has ten or more counts. CDR3 in amino acids: CASSPQDTQYF. The covered CDR3 bases are TGTGCCAGCAGCCCCCAAGATACG. The V call is TRBV7-2, the J call TRBJ2-3; D not resolved. The CDR3 extends 3 residues past the end of the read, so its final part is completed from the germline J gene. The CDR3 is 11 amino acids. Trimming stripped 5 bases from V and 5 bases from J, with 5 bases between. Germline loops: CDR1 SGHTA, CDR2 FQGNSA.

This clone has ten or more counts. The read stops 3 residues short of the end of the CDR3; the missing end is completed from the germline J gene. This chain connects TRBV18 to TRBJ1-1; 10 bases align to TRBD1. V shed 0 bases, J shed 4 bases, and the junction held 5 bases outside the gene matches. This CDR3 spans 16 amino acids. The germline CDR1 and CDR2 sequences are KGHSH and LQKENI. The sequenced CDR3 bases are TGTGCCAGCTCACCACCGACAGGGGGCGTTTTCACTGAA. Protein product: CASSPPTGGVFTE. The whole CDR3 protein is CASSPPTGGVFTEAFF.

This clone was detected ten times or more. The read falls 3 residues short of the CDR3 end, and the missing part is taken from the germline J gene. This chain links TRBV18 with TRBJ2-7, with 9 positions matching TRBD2. Germline trimming cut 4 bases from V and 2 bases from J; bases unmatched to any gene: 3. The CDR3 has 14 amino acids. CDR1 KGHSH and CDR2 LQKENI come from the germline V gene. CDR3 DNA (partial): TGTGCCAGCTCACATAGCGGGAGTGCCTACGAG. Its translation is CASSHSGSAYE. The whole CDR3 is CASSHSGSAYEQYF.